This T cell receptor (beta chain) originates from a study of shared clonotypes between healthy human individuals. Findings and limits, study-wide: Large depth notwithstanding, sorted-subset sequencing proved incomplete by rarefaction. Non-shared clonotypes had lower generation probabilities than clonotypes shared by all four sorted-subset donors. Several donors had around 5% of their naive CD4 clonotypes in common.

Turning to this clone: The target antigen is unknown.

Only in-frame clones appear in the TCRdb table, and some are missing; sequencing was by immunoSEQ multiplex PCR. In the table there are some 2 million clones, about 95% of which are singletons. As defined, naive CD8 cells were CD45RO-negative and positively selected for CCR7, with terminally differentiated effector memory CD45RA+ cells excluded. Adult Caucasians living in Nashville, Tennessee made up all of the donors. This CDR3 comprises 19 residues. The germline V gene encodes CDR1 MGHRA and CDR2 YSYEKL. V lost 4 bases to trimming and J lost 1 base; unmatched junction nucleotides: 18. The chain links TRBV4-1 to TRBJ2-5; 7 bases agree with TRBD1. The material sequenced was naive CD8+ T cells sorted from blood. The clonotype comes from a man between 18 and 29 years old in good health. The chain's CDR3 is CASSPHEGTVIPPQETQYF. CDR3 nucleotide sequence: TGCGCCAGCAGCCCGCACGAGGGGACAGTTATACCTCCCCAAGAGACCCAGTACTTC.